A single sample is the source of the 15 T cell receptor beta chains below, sequenced in a study of cytomegalovirus exposure and HLA in healthy donors (dated by TCRdb to 2017 to 2019). To prepare the library, the immunoSEQ multiplex PCR assay was applied. For the multiplex PCR, a mixture combining 60 forward primers for TCR Vbeta segments and 13 reverse primers for TCR Jbeta segments was used. TCRdb limited this immuneACCESS table to in-frame rearrangements with V and J called. A share of clones is missing; checked studies link under half to unresolved V genes, and the rest is unexplained. This sample has under 200,000 clones in its table, and roughly four fifths of those were observed once. The top ten clonotypes cover 3.4% of the sample. The sequencing input was PBMCs. The receptors derive from a man between 40 and 49 years old in good health and CMV-seropositive.

V and J are TRBV30 and TRBJ2-5, with D possibly matching TRBD2 (6 bases). V was cut by 2 bases and J by 5 bases, with 15 bases left in between. Germline loops: CDR1 GTSNPN, CDR2 SVGIG (reference sequence). There are 14 residues in the CDR3. In nucleotides, the CDR3 is TGTGCCTGGAGTAAGACGCCCGCGGGGGAGACCCAGTACTTC. It is translated as CAWSKTPAGETQYF.

This clone appeared a few times. The genes are TRBV7-9 and TRBJ2-7; TRBD2 might be the D (5 bases). V was pared by 5 bases and J by 6 bases, with 11 bases between. This CDR3 has 12 residues. Germline values: CDR1 SEHNR, CDR2 FQNEAQ (reference sequence). The CDR3 nucleotides read TGTGCCAGCAGCCACGGGGTCAGCGAGCAGTACTTC. Protein product: CASSHGVSEQYF.

This clone was picked up a small number of times. This sequence joins TRBV11-3 and TRBJ2-3; D ambiguous. Germline CDR1 SGHNT, CDR2 YENEEA. This CDR3 comprises 14 residues. Trimming removed 1 base at V and 3 bases at J, with 8 bases between. This CDR3 reads CASSLGQKTDTQYF. CDR3 DNA: TGTGCCAGCAGCTTAGGGCAGAAAACAGATACGCAGTATTTT.

The CDR3 spells CASSAGGSYGYTF. The CDR3 DNA reads as TGTGCCAGCAGCGCCGGGGGGAGCTATGGCTACACCTTC. V and J are TRBV5-8 and TRBJ1-2; maybe TRBD1 (5 bases). Germline loops: CDR1 SGHTS, CDR2 YDEGEE. The CDR3 runs to 13 residues. Trimming stripped 4 bases from V and 4 bases from J, with 11 bases between.

V is TRBV30 and J is TRBJ2-7; 7 bases fit TRBD1. CDR1 and CDR2 from the germline V gene are GTSNPN and SVGIG (reference sequence). The CDR3 sequence is 12 residues long. V lost 5 bases to trimming and J lost 4 bases; unmatched junction nucleotides: 5. The CDR3, as DNA: TGTGCCTGGGAGGACAGGACTTACGAGCAGTACTTC. It is translated as CAWEDRTYEQYF.

V is TRBV6-5 and J is TRBJ2-7; 7 bases line up with TRBD2. The CDR3 loop spans 15 amino acids. After removal of 8 bases from V and 3 bases from J, the junction contained 13 bases not matched to a gene. Germline CDR1 is MNHEY and CDR2 is SVGAGI. The CDR3 here is CASGGGFNDGYEQYF. Here the CDR3 DNA reads TGTGCCAGCGGGGGAGGGTTCAATGATGGCTACGAGCAGTACTTC.

The rearrangement joins TRBV5-6 to TRBJ2-2, with D maybe TRBD1 (6 bases). Trimming shortened V by 4 bases and J by 2 bases, and 12 bases separated the two germline ends. The germline V gene has CDR1 SGHDT and CDR2 YYEEEE. This CDR3 is built from 15 residues. CDR3 nucleotides: TGTGCCAGCAGCCGGGGACAAACAAACACCGGGGAGCTGTTTTTT. It translates to CASSRGQTNTGELFF.

With regard to this clone: As the CDR3 is not closed by the conserved phenylalanine or tryptophan, this likely results from a read error. Because the CDR3's place on the DNA is in doubt, the DNA is left out and the CDR3 is given as listed by TCRdb. The chain couples TRBV6-5 to TRBJ2-7; the table names TRBD2, a call not compared with the DNA. Both ends counted, the CDR3 spans 13 residues. The germline V gene has CDR1 MNHEY and CDR2 SVGAGI. CDR3 sequence: CASSPGTSGRASY.

V and J are TRBV6-5 and TRBJ2-5; 9 nucleotides agree with TRBD2. Germline CDR1 is MNHEY and CDR2 is SVGAGI. The V and J ends lost 5 bases and 5 bases, in that order; junction bases with no gene match: 9. This CDR3 has 15 residues. CDR3: CASSSPRGGRETQYF. CDR3 DNA: TGTGCCAGCAGTAGCCCGCGGGGGGGCCGGGAGACCCAGTACTTC.

This clone was found once. The chain has TRBV6-5 and TRBJ1-2; D ambiguous. Germline V lookup: CDR1 MNHEY, CDR2 SVGAGI. The CDR3 is 12 residues long. The V gene lost 8 bases and the J gene lost 1 base, with 8 bases spanning the gap. This CDR3 reads CASARFNYGYTF. The DNA for the CDR3 is TGTGCCAGCGCCCGGTTTAACTATGGCTACACCTTC.

This sequence joins TRBV10-3 and TRBJ1-1, with D perhaps matching TRBD1 (6 bases). Germline CDR1 is ENHRY and CDR2 is SYGVKD. Trimming removed 4 bases at V and 9 bases at J, with 18 bases between. There are 14 residues in the CDR3. DNA of the CDR3: TGTGCCATCAGTGGAGGGGGGCGGGGGATCAAAGCTTTCTTT. Translated: CAISGGGRGIKAFF.

The chain joins TRBV18 to TRBJ2-5, with TRBD2 matching over 11 bases. This CDR3 contains 16 residues. The V gene end was trimmed by 4 bases and the J gene end by 4 bases; junction bases not matched to a gene: 8. Germline V gives CDR1 KGHSH, CDR2 LQKENI. The chain's CDR3 is CASSRLTSGNRETQYF. The CDR3 coding sequence is TGTGCCAGCTCACGACTGACTAGCGGGAACAGAGAGACCCAGTACTTC.

In this sample, this clone turned up once. The chain employs TRBV15 and TRBJ2-6; 7 bases are a match to TRBD1. V shed 3 bases, J shed 3 bases, and the junction held 2 bases outside the gene matches. Germline V gene sequence: CDR1 LNHNV, CDR2 YYDKDF (reference sequence). CDR3 length equals 15 residues. CDR3 sequence: CATSRDRFGANVLTF. The CDR3 bases are TGTGCCACCAGCAGGGACAGGTTTGGGGCCAACGTCCTGACTTTC.

The V and J genes are TRBV7-3 and TRBJ2-2, with D uncertain. Trimming took 4 bases from V and 7 from J, leaving 10 bases between them. This CDR3 is 13 amino acids long. Germline values: CDR1 SGHTA, CDR2 FQGTGA. CDR3 in amino acids: CASSSSSGGELFF. DNA of the CDR3: TGTGCCAGCAGCTCAAGCTCGGGCGGGGAGCTGTTTTTT. The variable domain in full, with the rest retrieved from reference TRBV7-3 and TRBJ2-2, is GAGVSQTPSNKVTEKGKYVELRCDPISGHTALYWYRQSLGQGPEFLIYFQGTGAADDSGLPNDRFFAVRPEGSVSTLKIQRTERGDSAVYLCASSSSSGGELFFGEGSRLTVL.

CDR3 region: CASNQKPAYEQYF. In nucleotides, the CDR3 is TGTGCCAGCAACCAAAAACCAGCCTACGAGCAGTACTTC. The genes are TRBV7-8 and TRBJ2-7; D gene unclear. The CDR3 consists of 13 residues. Germline V gene lookup returns CDR1 SGHVS and CDR2 FQNEAQ. The V end lost 7 bases, the J end lost 2 bases, and 12 bases lay between the germline ends.